Following are 8 T cell receptor beta chains from one sample sequenced in a study of T cell responses to AZD1222 COVID-19 vaccine. Clones were sequenced by immunoSEQ multiplex PCR, and TCRdb holds only the in-frame ones, with some missing. The sample holds 140,000 to 150,000 clones, around 83% seen once. The sample here was peripheral blood, taken 28 days after the second AZD1222 dose. The receptors were gathered from an adult who received the AZD1222 COVID-19 vaccine.

The chain recombines TRBV4-1 with TRBJ2-5, with no clear D. Germline-derived CDR1 and CDR2 are MGHRA and YSYEKL. There are 14 residues in the CDR3. V shed 0 bases and J shed 7 bases, with 12 bases lying between them. Written as DNA, the CDR3 is TGCGCCAGCAGCCAAGAGGCAGCCACGGGGACCCAGTACTTC. Protein product: CASSQEAATGTQYF.

This clone was found a few times. The V and J genes are TRBV2 and TRBJ2-1; TRBD2 agrees at 10 bases. Losses at the gene ends were 6 bases for V and 5 bases for J; bases not matched to a gene: 7. This CDR3 comprises 15 residues. Germline CDR1 reads SNHLY; CDR2 reads FYNNEI. In nucleotides, the CDR3 is TGTGCCAGCAGCGTCACTAGCGGGGCGAACAATGAGCAGTTCTTC. Translating it yields CASSVTSGANNEQFF.

The chain combines TRBV7-2 with TRBJ2-5; D gene unclear. The CDR3 runs 15 residues. Germline-derived CDR1 and CDR2 are SGHTA and FQGNSA. Trimming stripped 4 bases from V and 5 bases from J, with 17 bases between. The CDR3 DNA reads TGTGCCAGCAGCTGCTTGGTGTGGGGTTTGGAGACCCAGTACTTC. This sequence encodes CASSCLVWGLETQYF.

The sample holds a few counts of this clone. The chain employs TRBV14 and TRBJ1-2; no firm D call. Germline loops: CDR1 SGHDN, CDR2 FVKESK. The CDR3 has 13 residues. V was trimmed by 1 base and J by 7 bases, leaving 10 bases between them. CDR3 DNA: TGTGCCAGCAGCCAAGTCAAACAGTTTGGCTACACCTTC. This translates into CASSQVKQFGYTF.

This sequence joins TRBV27 and TRBJ1-1; D unclear. The CDR3 spans 15 residues. Germline V gene lookup returns CDR1 MNHEY and CDR2 SMNVEV (reference sequence). Deletions cut 0 bases from V and 5 bases from J, with 13 bases between. The CDR3 DNA follows: TGTGCCAGCAGTTTATCTCCGAAGGTAGGGACTGAAGCTTTCTTT. The encoded protein is CASSLSPKVGTEAFF.

The chain is built from TRBV19 and TRBJ2-7; D is perhaps TRBD1 (6 bases). The CDR3 is 11 amino acids. The V gene's germline CDR1 is LNHDA and CDR2 SQIVND (reference sequence). V lost 8 bases and J 6 bases, leaving 11 bases between the germline ends. CDR3 bases: TGTGCCAGTGGAAACAGGGTCGAGCAGTACTTC. It encodes CASGNRVEQYF.

This chain links TRBV5-1 with TRBJ1-6; possible D gene TRBD1, 5 bases. With 3 bases removed from V and 9 bases from J, the gap between germline ends came to 13 bases. CDR1 and CDR2 (germline): SGHRS, YFSETQ. CDR3 size: 14 residues. DNA of the CDR3: TGCGCCAGCAGCTCCGACCCGGGGACTTCACCCCTCCACTTT. Amino acids: CASSSDPGTSPLHF.

The CDR3 is CASSLAGIRPGELFF. The CDR3 coding sequence is TGTGCCAGCAGCTTAGCAGGGATTCGTCCCGGGGAGCTGTTTTTT. The chain combines TRBV7-9 with TRBJ2-2; D unresolved. The CDR3 consists of 15 residues. In germline, CDR1 is SEHNR, CDR2 FQNEAQ (reference sequence). V was pared by 0 bases and J by 6 bases, with 11 bases between.